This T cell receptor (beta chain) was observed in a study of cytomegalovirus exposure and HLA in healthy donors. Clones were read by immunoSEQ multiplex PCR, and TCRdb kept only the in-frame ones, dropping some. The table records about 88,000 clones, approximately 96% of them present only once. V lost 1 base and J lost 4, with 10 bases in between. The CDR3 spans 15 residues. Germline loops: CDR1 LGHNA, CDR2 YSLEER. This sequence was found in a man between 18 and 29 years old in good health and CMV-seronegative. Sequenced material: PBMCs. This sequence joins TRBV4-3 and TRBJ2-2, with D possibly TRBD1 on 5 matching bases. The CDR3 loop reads CASSQGPRVTGELFF. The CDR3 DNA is TGCGCCAGCAGCCAAGGTCCCAGGGTCACCGGGGAGCTGTTTTTT.